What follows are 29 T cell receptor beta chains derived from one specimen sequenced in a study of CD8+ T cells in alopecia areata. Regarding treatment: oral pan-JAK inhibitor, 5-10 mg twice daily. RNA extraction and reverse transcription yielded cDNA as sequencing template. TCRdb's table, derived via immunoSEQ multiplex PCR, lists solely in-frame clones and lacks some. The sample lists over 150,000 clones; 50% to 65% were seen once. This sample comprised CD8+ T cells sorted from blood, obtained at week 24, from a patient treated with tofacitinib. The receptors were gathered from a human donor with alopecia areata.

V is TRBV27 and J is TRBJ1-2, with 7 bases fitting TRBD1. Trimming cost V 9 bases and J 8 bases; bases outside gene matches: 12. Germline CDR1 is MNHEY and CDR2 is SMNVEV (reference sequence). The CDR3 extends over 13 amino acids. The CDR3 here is CASLGQPSLGYTF. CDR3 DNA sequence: TGTGCCAGTCTGGGACAGCCGTCGTTGGGCTACACCTTC.

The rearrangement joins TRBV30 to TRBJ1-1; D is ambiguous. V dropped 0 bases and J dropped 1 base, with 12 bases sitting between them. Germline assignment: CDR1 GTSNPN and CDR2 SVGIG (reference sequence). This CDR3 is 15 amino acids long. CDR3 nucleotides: TGTGCCTGGAGTGTAACCCACGATCAGAACACTGAAGCTTTCTTT. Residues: CAWSVTHDQNTEAFF.

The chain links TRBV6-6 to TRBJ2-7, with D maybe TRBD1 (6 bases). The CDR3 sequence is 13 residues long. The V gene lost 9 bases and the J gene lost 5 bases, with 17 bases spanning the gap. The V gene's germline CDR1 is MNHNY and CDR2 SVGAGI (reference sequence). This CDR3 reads CASTGSISHEQYF. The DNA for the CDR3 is TGTGCCAGTACAGGGTCAATTTCCCACGAGCAGTACTTC.

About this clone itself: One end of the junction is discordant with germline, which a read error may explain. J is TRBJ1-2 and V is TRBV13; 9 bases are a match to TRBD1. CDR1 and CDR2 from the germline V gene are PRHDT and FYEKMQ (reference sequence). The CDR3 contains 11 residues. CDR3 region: CASSLGQGISF. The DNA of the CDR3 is TGTGCCAGCAGCCTGGGACAGGGTATTTCCTTC.

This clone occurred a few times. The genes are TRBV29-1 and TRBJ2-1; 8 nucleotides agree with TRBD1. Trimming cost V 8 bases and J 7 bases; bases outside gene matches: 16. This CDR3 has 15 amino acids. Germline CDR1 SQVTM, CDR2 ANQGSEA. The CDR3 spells CSLFHSGTGSNEQFF. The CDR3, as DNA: TGCAGCCTTTTTCACTCCGGGACAGGTTCGAATGAGCAGTTCTTC.

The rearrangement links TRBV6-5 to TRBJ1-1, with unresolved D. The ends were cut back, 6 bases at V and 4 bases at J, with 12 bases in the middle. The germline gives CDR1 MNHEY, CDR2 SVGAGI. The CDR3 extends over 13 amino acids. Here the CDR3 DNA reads TGTGCCAGCAGAGCCCATTGGGGCACTGAAGCTTTCTTT. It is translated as CASRAHWGTEAFF.

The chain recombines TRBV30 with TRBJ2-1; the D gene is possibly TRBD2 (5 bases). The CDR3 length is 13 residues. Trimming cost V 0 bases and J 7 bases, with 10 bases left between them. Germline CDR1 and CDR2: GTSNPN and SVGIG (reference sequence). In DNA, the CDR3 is TGTGCCTGGAGTGTGAGTAGCGTGAATGAGCAGTTCTTC. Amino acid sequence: CAWSVSSVNEQFF.

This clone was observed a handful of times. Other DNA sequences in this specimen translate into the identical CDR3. The CDR3 is CSVEDGYGYTF. The CDR3 DNA sequence: TGCAGCGTTGAAGATGGTTATGGCTACACCTTC. The V and J genes are TRBV29-1 and TRBJ1-2; D remains unclear. With 0 bases removed from V and 5 bases from J, the gap between germline ends came to 4 bases. The V gene's germline CDR1 is SQVTM and CDR2 ANQGSEA. CDR3 length: 11 residues. The variable domain in full, with the rest retrieved from reference TRBV29-1 and TRBJ1-2, is SAVISQKPSRDICQRGTSLTIQCQVDSQVTMMFWYRQQPGQSLTLIATANQGSEATYESGFVIDKFPISRPNLTFSTLTVSNMSPEDSSIYLCSVEDGYGYTFGSGTRLTVV.

The CDR3, as DNA: TGTGCCAGCAGCACCCGGGCCCAAGAGACCCAGTACTTC. Its protein is CASSTRAQETQYF. The chain has TRBV7-9 and TRBJ2-5; no clear D gene. Germline CDR1 SEHNR, CDR2 FQNEAQ (reference sequence). This CDR3 region has 13 residues. V was shortened by 5 bases and J by 1 base, with 8 bases between the two germline ends.

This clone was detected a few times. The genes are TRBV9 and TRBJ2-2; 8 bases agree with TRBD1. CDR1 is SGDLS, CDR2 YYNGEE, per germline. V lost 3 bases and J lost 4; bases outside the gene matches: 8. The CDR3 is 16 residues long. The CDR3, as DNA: TGTGCCAGCAGCGGAGGACAGGGTTCGGGCACCGGGGAGCTGTTTTTT. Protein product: CASSGGQGSGTGELFF.

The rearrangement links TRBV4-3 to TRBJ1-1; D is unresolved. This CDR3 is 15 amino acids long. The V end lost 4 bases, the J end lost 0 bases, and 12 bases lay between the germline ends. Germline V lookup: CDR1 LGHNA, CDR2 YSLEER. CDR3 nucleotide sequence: TGCGCCAGCAGCCTTACAAGACGTATGAACACTGAAGCTTTCTTT. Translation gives CASSLTRRMNTEAFF.

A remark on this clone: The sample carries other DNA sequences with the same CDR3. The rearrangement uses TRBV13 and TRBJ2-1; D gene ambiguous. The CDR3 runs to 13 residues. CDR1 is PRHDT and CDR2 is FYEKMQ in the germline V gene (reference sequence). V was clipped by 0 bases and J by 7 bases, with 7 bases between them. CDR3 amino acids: CASSLGGRNEQFF. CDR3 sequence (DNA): TGTGCCAGCAGCTTAGGCGGAAGGAATGAGCAGTTCTTC.

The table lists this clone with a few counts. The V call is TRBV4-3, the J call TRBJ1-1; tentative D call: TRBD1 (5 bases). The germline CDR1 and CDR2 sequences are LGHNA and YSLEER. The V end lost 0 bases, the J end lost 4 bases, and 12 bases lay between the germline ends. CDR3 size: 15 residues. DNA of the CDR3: TGCGCCAGCAGCCAAGAGAGGGGAGGGGCCACTGAAGCTTTCTTT. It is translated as CASSQERGGATEAFF.

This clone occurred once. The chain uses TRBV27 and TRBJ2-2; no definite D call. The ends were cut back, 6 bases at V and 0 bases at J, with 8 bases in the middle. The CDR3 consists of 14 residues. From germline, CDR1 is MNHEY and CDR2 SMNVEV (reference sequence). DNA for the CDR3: TGTGCCAGCAGGCTATTCTCGAACACCGGGGAGCTGTTTTTT. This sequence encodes CASRLFSNTGELFF.

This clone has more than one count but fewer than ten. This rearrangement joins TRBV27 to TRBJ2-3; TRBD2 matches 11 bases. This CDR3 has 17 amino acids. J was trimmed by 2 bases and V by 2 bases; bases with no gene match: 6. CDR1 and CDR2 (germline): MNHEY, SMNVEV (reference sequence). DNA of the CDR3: TGTGCCAGCAGTTTAATAACTAGCGGGGGCCCCACAGATACGCAGTATTTT. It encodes CASSLITSGGPTDTQYF.

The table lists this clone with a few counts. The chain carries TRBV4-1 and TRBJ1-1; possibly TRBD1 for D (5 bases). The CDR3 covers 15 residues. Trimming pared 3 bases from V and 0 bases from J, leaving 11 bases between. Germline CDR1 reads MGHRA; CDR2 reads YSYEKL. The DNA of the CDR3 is TGCGCCAGCAGCCACTCCGCAGGGATGAACACTGAAGCTTTCTTT. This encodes CASSHSAGMNTEAFF.

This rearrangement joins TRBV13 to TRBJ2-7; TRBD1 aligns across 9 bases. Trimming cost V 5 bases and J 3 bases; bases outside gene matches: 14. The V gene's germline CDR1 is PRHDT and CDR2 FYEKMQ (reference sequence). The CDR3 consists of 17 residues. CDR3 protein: CASSQTPGQGIYYEQYF. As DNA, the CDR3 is TGTGCCAGCAGCCAGACGCCGGGACAGGGAATTTACTACGAGCAGTACTTC.

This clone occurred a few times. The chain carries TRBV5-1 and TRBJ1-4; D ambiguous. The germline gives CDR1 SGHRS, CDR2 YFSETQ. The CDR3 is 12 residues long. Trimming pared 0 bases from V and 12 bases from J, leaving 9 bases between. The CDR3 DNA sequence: TGCGCCAGCAGCTTGGGAGGAGCGGAACTGTTTTTT. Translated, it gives CASSLGGAELFF.

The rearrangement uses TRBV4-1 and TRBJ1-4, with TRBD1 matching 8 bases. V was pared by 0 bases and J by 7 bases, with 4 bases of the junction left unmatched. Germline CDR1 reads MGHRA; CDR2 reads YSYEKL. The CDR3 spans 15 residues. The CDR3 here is CASSQDPGGGEKLFF. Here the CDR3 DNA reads TGCGCCAGCAGCCAAGATCCAGGGGGCGGTGAAAAACTGTTTTTT.

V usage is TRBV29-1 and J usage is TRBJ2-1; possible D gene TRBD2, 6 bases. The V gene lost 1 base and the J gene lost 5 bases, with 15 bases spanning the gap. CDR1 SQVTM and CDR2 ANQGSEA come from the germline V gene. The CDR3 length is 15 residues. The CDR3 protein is CSVEGGAGFDNEQFF. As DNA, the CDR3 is TGCAGCGTTGAAGGCGGGGCGGGGTTTGACAATGAGCAGTTCTTC.

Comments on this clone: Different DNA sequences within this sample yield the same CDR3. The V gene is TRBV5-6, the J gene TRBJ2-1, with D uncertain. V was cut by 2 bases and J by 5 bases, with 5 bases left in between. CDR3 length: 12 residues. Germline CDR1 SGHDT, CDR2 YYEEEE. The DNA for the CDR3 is TGTGCCAGCAGCTTAGGAAACAATGAGCAGTTCTTC. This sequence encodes CASSLGNNEQFF.

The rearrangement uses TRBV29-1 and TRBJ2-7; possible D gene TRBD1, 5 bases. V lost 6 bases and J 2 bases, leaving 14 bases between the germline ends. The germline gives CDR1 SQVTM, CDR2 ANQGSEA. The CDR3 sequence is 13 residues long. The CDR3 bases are TGCAGCGTGCACGCAGGGTCCACCTACGAGCAGTACTTC. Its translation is CSVHAGSTYEQYF.

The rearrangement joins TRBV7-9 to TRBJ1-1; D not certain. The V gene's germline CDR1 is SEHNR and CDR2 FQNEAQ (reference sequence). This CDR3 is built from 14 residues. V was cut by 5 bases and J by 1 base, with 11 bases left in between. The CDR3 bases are TGTGCCAGCAGCCCACCTGGTACGAACACTGAAGCTTTCTTT. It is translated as CASSPPGTNTEAFF.

The CDR3 sequence: CAWGVNTEAFF. The CDR3 nucleotides are TGTGCCTGGGGGGTGAACACTGAAGCTTTCTTT. V usage is TRBV30 and J usage is TRBJ1-1; D is uncertain. The CDR3 sequence is 11 residues long. The V end was cut by 5 bases, the J end by 0 bases, with 4 bases between. Germline values: CDR1 GTSNPN, CDR2 SVGIG (reference sequence).

This CDR3 reads CASSDGPNTEAFF. The CDR3 DNA reads TGTGCCAGCTCGGACGGTCCGAACACTGAAGCTTTCTTT. J is TRBJ1-1 and V is TRBV7-2; D call uncertain. The V end lost 8 bases, the J end lost 1 base, and 11 bases lay between the germline ends. The CDR3 contains 13 residues. Per the germline V gene, CDR1 is SGHTA and CDR2 is FQGNSA.

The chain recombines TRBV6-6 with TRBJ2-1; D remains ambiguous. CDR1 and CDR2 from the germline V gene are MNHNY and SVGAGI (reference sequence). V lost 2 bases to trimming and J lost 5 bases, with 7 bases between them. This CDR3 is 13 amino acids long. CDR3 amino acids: CASSYVHNNEQFF. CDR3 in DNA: TGTGCCAGCAGTTACGTCCACAACAATGAGCAGTTCTTC.

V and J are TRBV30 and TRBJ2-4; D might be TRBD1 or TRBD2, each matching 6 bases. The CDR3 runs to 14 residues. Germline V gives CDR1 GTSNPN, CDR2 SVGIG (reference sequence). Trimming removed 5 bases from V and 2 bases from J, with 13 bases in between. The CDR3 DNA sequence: TGTGCCTGGGGAGGGGGGATATCCAAAAACATTCAGTACTTC. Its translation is CAWGGGISKNIQYF.

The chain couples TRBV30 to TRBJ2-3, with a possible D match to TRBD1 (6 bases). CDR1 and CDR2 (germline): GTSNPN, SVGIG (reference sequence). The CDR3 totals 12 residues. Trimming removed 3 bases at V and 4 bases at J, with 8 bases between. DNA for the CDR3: TGTGCCTGGAGGGGGGCCGCAGATACGCAGTATTTT. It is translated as CAWRGAADTQYF.

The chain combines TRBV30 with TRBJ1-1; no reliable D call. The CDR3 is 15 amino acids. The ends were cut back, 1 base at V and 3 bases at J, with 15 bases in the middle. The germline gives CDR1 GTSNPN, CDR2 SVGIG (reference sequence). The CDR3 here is CAWSASERLDTEAFF. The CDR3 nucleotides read TGTGCCTGGAGTGCATCAGAGAGGCTCGACACTGAAGCTTTCTTT.